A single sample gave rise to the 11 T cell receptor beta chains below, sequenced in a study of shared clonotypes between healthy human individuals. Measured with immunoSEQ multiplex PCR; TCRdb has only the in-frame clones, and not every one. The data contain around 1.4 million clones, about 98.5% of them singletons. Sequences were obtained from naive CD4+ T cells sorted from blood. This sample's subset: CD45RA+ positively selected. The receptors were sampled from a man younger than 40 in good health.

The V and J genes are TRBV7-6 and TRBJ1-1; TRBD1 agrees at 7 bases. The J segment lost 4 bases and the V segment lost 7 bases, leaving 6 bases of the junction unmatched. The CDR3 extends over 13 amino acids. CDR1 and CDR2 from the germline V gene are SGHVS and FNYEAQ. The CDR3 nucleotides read TGTGCCAGCATCACTCAGGGGGGCACTGAAGCTTTCTTT. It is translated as CASITQGGTEAFF.

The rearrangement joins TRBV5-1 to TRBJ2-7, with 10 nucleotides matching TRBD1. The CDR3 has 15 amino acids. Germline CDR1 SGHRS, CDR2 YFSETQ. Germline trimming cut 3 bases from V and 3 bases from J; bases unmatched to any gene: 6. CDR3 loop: CASSSGTGAHYEQYF. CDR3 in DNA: TGCGCCAGCAGCTCCGGGACAGGGGCCCACTACGAGCAGTACTTC. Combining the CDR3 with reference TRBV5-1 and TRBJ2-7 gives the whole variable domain KAGVTQTPRYLIKTRGQQVTLSCSPISGHRSVSWYQQTPGQGLQFLFEYFSETQRNKGNFPGRFSGRQFSNSRSEMNVSTLELGDSALYLCASSSGTGAHYEQYFGPGTRLTVT.

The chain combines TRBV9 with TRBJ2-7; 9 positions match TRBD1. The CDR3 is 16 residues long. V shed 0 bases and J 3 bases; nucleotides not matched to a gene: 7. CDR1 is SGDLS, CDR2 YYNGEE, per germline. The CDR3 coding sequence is TGTGCCAGCAGCGTAGAGGGGACAGGGCCCCTCTACGAGCAGTACTTC. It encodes CASSVEGTGPLYEQYF.

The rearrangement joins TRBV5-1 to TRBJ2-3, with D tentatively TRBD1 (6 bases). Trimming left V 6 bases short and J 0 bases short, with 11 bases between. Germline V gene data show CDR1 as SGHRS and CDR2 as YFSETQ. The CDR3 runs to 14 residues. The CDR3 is CASKTGSSTDTQYF. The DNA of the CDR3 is TGCGCCAGCAAGACAGGTTCTAGCACAGATACGCAGTATTTT.

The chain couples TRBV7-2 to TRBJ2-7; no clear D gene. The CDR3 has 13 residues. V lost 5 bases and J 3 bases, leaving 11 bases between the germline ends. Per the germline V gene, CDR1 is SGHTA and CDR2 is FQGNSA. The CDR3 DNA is TGTGCCAGCAGCCCGAACACTTTCTACGAGCAGTACTTC. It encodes CASSPNTFYEQYF.

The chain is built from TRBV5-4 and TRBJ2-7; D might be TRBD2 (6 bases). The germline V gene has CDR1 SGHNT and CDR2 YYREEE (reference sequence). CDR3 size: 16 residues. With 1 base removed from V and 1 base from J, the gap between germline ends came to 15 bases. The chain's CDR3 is CASSLRRDWGSYEQYF. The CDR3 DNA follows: TGTGCCAGCAGCTTGCGTCGGGACTGGGGATCCTACGAGCAGTACTTC.

The CDR3 region is CASSLPGLASSSYEQYF. The DNA of the CDR3 is TGTGCCAGCAGTCTACCGGGACTAGCGTCTAGCTCCTACGAGCAGTACTTC. The chain links TRBV28 to TRBJ2-7; 10 bases fit TRBD2. Germline V gene data show CDR1 as MDHEN and CDR2 as SYDVKM. CDR3 length: 17 residues. The J segment lost 0 bases and the V segment lost 5 bases, leaving 10 bases of the junction unmatched.

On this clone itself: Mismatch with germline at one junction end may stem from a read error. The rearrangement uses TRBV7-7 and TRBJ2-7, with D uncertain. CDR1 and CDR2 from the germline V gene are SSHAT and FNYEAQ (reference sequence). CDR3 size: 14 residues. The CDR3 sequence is CASSLKPGPHEQYF. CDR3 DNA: TGTGCTAGCAGCTTGAAGCCCGGGCCCCACGAGCAGTACTTC.

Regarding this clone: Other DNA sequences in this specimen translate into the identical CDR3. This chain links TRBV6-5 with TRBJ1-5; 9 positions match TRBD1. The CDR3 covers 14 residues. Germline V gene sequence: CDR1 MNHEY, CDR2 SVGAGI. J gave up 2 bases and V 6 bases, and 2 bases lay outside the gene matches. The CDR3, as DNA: TGTGCCAGCAGGGGACAGGGTGGCAATCAGCCCCAGCATTTT. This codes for CASRGQGGNQPQHF.

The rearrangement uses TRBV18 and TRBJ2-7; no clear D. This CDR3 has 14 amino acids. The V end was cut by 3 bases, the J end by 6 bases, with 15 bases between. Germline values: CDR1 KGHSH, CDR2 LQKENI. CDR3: CASSPYSTPFEQYF. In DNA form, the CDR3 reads TGTGCCAGCTCACCGTACTCAACCCCTTTCGAGCAGTACTTC.

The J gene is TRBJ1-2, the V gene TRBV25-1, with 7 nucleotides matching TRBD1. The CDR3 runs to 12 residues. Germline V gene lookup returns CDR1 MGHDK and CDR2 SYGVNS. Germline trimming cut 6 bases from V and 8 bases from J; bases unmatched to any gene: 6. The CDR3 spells CASSQGGAGYTF. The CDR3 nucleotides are TGTGCCAGCAGCCAGGGGGGCGCAGGCTACACCTTC.